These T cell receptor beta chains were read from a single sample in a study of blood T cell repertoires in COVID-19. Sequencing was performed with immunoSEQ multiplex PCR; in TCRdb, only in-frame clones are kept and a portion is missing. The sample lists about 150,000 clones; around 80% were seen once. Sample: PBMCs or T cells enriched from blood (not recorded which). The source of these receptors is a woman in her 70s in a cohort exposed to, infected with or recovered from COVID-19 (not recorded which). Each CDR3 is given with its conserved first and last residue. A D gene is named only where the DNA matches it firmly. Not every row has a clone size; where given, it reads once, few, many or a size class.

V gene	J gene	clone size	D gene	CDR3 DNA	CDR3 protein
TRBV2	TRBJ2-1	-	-	TGTGCCAGCAGTGAAAAAAGGGTCCGGGGTGAGCAGTTCTTC	CASSEKRVRGEQFF
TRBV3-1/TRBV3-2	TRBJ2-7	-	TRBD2	TGTGCCAGCACCGGGGGGGCAGGGCAGTACTTC	CASTGGAGQYF
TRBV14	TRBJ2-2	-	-	TGTGCCAGCAGCCAGCACGCGGGTTGGGAAGGGGAGCTGTTTTTT	CASSQHAGWEGELFF
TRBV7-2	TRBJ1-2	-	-	TGTGCCAGCAGCTTATTTTCCGATGGCTACACCTTC	CASSLFSDGYTF
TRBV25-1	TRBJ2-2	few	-	TGTGCCAGTCACCAAGAGTACCTCGGGGAGCTGTTTTTT	CASHQEYLGELFF
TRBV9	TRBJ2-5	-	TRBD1	TGTGCCAGCAGCGTAGAGGGGACAGTGGAGACCCAGTACTTC	CASSVEGTVETQYF
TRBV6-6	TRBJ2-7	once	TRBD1	TGTGCCAGCACCCTCCCCGGACAGGCCTACGAGCAGTACTTC	CASTLPGQAYEQYF
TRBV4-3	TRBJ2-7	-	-	TGCGCCAGCAGCCAAGCGAGCTCTGGGGCGGAAGAGCAGTACTTC	CASSQASSGAEEQYF
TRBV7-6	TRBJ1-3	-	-	TGTGCCAGCAGCTTAATGTCTAGGTCAGGGAACACCATATATTTT	CASSLMSRSGNTIYF
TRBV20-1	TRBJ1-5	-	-	TGCAGTGGGGGGGGCAATCAGCCCCAGCATTTT	CSGGGNQPQHF
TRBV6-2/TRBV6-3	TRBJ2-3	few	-	TGTGCCAGCAGCTTCTACACAGATACGCAGTATTTT	CASSFYTDTQYF
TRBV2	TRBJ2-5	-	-	TGTGCCAGCAGGGACCTCTCCTCGGGGGAGACCCAGTACTTC	CASRDLSSGETQYF
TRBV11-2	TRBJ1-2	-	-	TGTGCCAGCAGCGCCCAGGGTGGAAACTATGGCTACACCTTC	CASSAQGGNYGYTF
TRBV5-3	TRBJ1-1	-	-	TGTGCCAGAAGTATGGACAGAAGGGCTCGTCTAAGGGTGGTGTTCGACACTGAAGCTTTCTTT	CARSMDRRARLRVVFDTEAFF
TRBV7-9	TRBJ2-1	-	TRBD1	TGTGCCAGCAGCTTAATCGGACAGGGCCATGAGCAGTTCTTC	CASSLIGQGHEQFF
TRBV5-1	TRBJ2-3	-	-	TGCGCCAGCAGCTTGGGTGGCCTCGGCACAGATACGCAGTATTTT	CASSLGGLGTDTQYF
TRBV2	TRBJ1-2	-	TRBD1	TGTGCCAGCAGTCCGAACAGGGGCAATGGCTACACCTTC	CASSPNRGNGYTF
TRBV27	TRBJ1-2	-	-	TGTGCCAGCAGTCCCCGGGCGGAGGGTCTCGGCTACACCTTC	CASSPRAEGLGYTF
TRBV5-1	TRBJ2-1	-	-	TGCGCCAGCAGCTCTGACAGCTACAATGAGCAGTTCTTC	CASSSDSYNEQFF
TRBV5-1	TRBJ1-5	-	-	TGCGCCAGCAGCTTGTCAGGGGGCAATCAGCCCCAGCATTTT	CASSLSGGNQPQHF
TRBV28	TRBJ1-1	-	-	TGTGCCAGCACCGGACAGTTGAACACTGAAGCTTTCTTT	CASTGQLNTEAFF
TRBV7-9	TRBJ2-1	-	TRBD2	TGTGCCAGCAGCTCCCCCTTTGCGGGAGCGAATGAGCAGTTCTTC	CASSSPFAGANEQFF
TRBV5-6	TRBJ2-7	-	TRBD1	TGTGCCAGCAGCCGGACAGGGGGCAAAGTGAACTTC	CASSRTGGKVNF
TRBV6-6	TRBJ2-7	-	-	TGTGCCAGCAGTTCCGCCAATGGGGGCGGACACGAGCAGTACTTC	CASSSANGGGHEQYF
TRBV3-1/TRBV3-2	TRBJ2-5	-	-	TGTGCCAGCAGCCAAGCGCGGGGCCCACCTAATCAAGAGACCCAGTACTTC	CASSQARGPPNQETQYF
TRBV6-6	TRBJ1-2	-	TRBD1	TGTGCCAGCAGTATGGGTCCTGACAGGGTTTTTTTC	CASSMGPDRVFF
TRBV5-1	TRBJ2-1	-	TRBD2	TGCGCCAGCAGCTTGGAGGGACTAGGGCTGGATGAGCAGTTCTTC	CASSLEGLGLDEQFF
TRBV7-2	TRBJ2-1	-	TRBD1	TGTGCCAGCAGCCAAGACAGGGCCTACAATGAGCAGTTCTTC	CASSQDRAYNEQFF
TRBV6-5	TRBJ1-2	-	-	TGTGCCAGCAGTAACCGACAGGAGAGTATCTATGGCTACACCTTC	CASSNRQESIYGYTF
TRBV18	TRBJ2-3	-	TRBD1	TGTGCCAGCTCACGGTGGACAGGGAACACAGATACGCAGTATTTT	CASSRWTGNTDTQYF
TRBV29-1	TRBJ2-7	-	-	TGCAGCGTGGGAAAAGGAGGTTCCTACGAGCAGTACTTC	CSVGKGGSYEQYF
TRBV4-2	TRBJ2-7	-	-	TGTGCCAGCAGCCGGACTAAGGGGAACTACCCTGGATCCTACGAGCAGTACTTC	CASSRTKGNYPGSYEQYF
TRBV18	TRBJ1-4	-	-	TGTGCCAGCTCACCACCGTCAGGTCAAGAATCATTGTTTTTT	CASSPPSGQESLFF
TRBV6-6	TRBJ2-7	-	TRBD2	TGTGCCAGCAGTTACCTGACTAGCGGGAGATACGAGCAGTACTTC	CASSYLTSGRYEQYF
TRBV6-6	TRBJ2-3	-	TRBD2	TGTGCCAGCAGTTTGGGACTAGCGGTCACAGATACGCAGTATTTT	CASSLGLAVTDTQYF
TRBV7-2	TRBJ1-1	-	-	TGTGCCAGCAGCTCGACAGGTTTGGCTGAAGCTTTCTTT	CASSSTGLAEAFF
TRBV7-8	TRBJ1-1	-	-	TGTGCCAGCAGCTTAGATTGGACAGCTGAAGCTTTCTTT	CASSLDWTAEAFF
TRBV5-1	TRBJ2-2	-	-	TGCGCCAGCAAGGCGGACACGAACACCGGGGAGCTGTTTTTT	CASKADTNTGELFF
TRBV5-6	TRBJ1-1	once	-	TGTGCCAGCAGCTCACAGGGTAGGGCGAACACTGAAGCTTTCTTT	CASSSQGRANTEAFF
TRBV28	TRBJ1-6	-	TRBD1	TGTGCCCTACAGGGGGCTAATTCACCCCTCCACTTT	CALQGANSPLHF
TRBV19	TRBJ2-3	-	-	TGTGCCAGTAGTCCCCGAACCGTGGGCCCAGATACGCAGTATTTT	CASSPRTVGPDTQYF
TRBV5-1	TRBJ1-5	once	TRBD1	TGCGCCAGCAGCCCGGGACAGGGGGATCAGCCCCAGCATTTT	CASSPGQGDQPQHF